One and the same sample provided the 29 T cell receptor beta chains below, sequenced in a study of OX40 agonist ivuxolimab in advanced cancers. Here immunoSEQ multiplex PCR was the method, and the copy in TCRdb shows in-frame clones only, minus some. The data contain nearly 50,000 clones, 70% to 90% of them seen just once; the ten biggest clones take up 0.55% to 0.65%. This sample comprised CD4+ or CD8+ T cells sorted from blood, obtained in a trial of the OX40 agonist ivuxolimab. The receptors originated from an adult with an advanced solid tumor such as melanoma, head and neck, liver or kidney cancer.

The rearrangement links TRBV27 to TRBJ1-2; perhaps TRBD1 as D (6 bases). This CDR3 comprises 13 residues. Looked up from germline, CDR1 is MNHEY and CDR2 is SMNVEV (reference sequence). V was clipped by 5 bases and J by 4 bases, with 11 bases between them. The CDR3: CASSPQDSYGYTF. DNA for the CDR3: TGTGCCAGCAGTCCCCAGGACAGCTATGGCTACACCTTC.

The chain uses TRBV5-4 and TRBJ2-7; 8 positions agree with TRBD2. CDR3 length: 15 amino acids. The ends lost 4 bases at V and 2 bases at J; junction bases unmatched: 8. CDR1 is SGHNT, CDR2 YYREEE, per germline (reference sequence). CDR3 sequence: CASSLSDGRAYEQYF. CDR3 bases: TGTGCCAGCAGCCTCTCGGACGGGAGGGCCTACGAGCAGTACTTC.

This chain joins TRBV5-4 and TRBJ2-7; D perhaps matches TRBD2 (5 bases). Per germline, CDR1 SGHNT and CDR2 YYREEE (reference sequence). The V end lost 4 bases, the J end lost 12 bases, and 17 bases lay between the germline ends. The CDR3 consists of 12 residues. The CDR3 DNA reads TGTGCCAGCAGCCTCAGATCCCGGAGGCTGTACTTC. Its translation: CASSLRSRRLYF.

This chain joins TRBV7-9 and TRBJ1-5; D is ambiguous. Deletions cut 3 bases from V and 6 bases from J, with 9 bases between. There are 13 residues in the CDR3. In germline, CDR1 is SEHNR, CDR2 FQNEAQ (reference sequence). The CDR3 bases are TGTGCCAGCAGCTTGGAGGGTGGTCAGCCCCAGCATTTT. Translated: CASSLEGGQPQHF.

V usage is TRBV28 and J usage is TRBJ1-1; D unresolved. V dropped 1 base and J dropped 1 base, with 10 bases sitting between them. The CDR3 consists of 15 residues. Germline-derived CDR1 and CDR2 are MDHEN and SYDVKM. CDR3 bases: TGTGCCAGCAGTTTATTAAGGATGAGGAACACTGAAGCTTTCTTT. Translating it yields CASSLLRMRNTEAFF. Drawing the rest from reference TRBV28 and TRBJ1-1, the complete variable domain is DVKVTQSSRYLVKRTGEKVFLECVQDMDHENMFWYRQDPGLGLRLIYFSYDVKMKEKGDIPEGYSVSREKKERFSLILESASTNQTSMYLCASSLLRMRNTEAFFGQGTRLTVV.

The rearrangement joins TRBV7-2 to TRBJ1-3; D ambiguous. The CDR3 consists of 14 residues. Trimming shortened V by 6 bases and J by 0 bases, and 9 bases separated the two germline ends. CDR1 is SGHTA, CDR2 FQGNSA, per germline. The CDR3 nucleotides are TGTGCCAGCAGTAGGCAGAGCTCTGGAAACACCATATATTTT. Amino acid sequence: CASSRQSSGNTIYF.

The chain recombines TRBV28 with TRBJ1-5; the D gene is possibly TRBD1 (6 bases). Trimming removed 4 bases at V and 3 bases at J, with 13 bases between. The CDR3 has 15 residues. Germline loops: CDR1 MDHEN, CDR2 SYDVKM. The CDR3 sequence is CASSSFLGHNQPQHF. Here the CDR3 DNA reads TGTGCCAGCAGTTCCTTCTTGGGACACAATCAGCCCCAGCATTTT.

The gene calls are TRBV19 and TRBJ1-1, with D uncertain. This CDR3 is built from 14 residues. The germline V and J ends were trimmed by 5 bases and 0 bases, with 10 bases remaining between them. Germline lookup yields CDR1 LNHDA and CDR2 SQIVND (reference sequence). The CDR3 sequence is CASSVGRLNTEAFF. The CDR3 coding sequence is TGTGCCAGTAGTGTCGGACGGCTGAACACTGAAGCTTTCTTT.

V and J are TRBV10-3 and TRBJ2-1; TRBD2 aligns across 12 bases. This CDR3 contains 18 residues. V gave up 4 bases and J gave up 2 bases; unmatched junction bases: 9. CDR1 and CDR2 from the germline V gene are ENHRY and SYGVKD. CDR3 loop: CAISVGLAGGFPYNEQFF. CDR3 in DNA: TGTGCCATCAGTGTTGGGCTAGCGGGAGGGTTCCCCTACAATGAGCAGTTCTTC.

The rearrangement uses TRBV29-1 and TRBJ2-3; D unclear. Trimming shortened V by 4 bases and J by 4 bases, and 9 bases separated the two germline ends. Germline V lookup: CDR1 SQVTM, CDR2 ANQGSEA. This CDR3 comprises 12 residues. CDR3 loop: CSVGISADTQYF. Here the CDR3 DNA reads TGCAGCGTTGGGATTTCAGCAGATACGCAGTATTTT.

The J gene is TRBJ1-1, the V gene TRBV11-3; D may be TRBD1 (6 bases). The CDR3 extends over 13 amino acids. CDR1 and CDR2 (germline): SGHNT, YENEEA. The ends were cut back, 3 bases at V and 7 bases at J, with 12 bases in the middle. This chain's CDR3 is CASSLEQGGEAFF. CDR3 in DNA: TGTGCCAGCAGCTTGGAACAGGGAGGTGAAGCTTTCTTT.

V is TRBV5-5 and J is TRBJ2-7; 8 nucleotides agree with TRBD1. The V gene end was trimmed by 0 bases and the J gene end by 3 bases; junction bases not matched to a gene: 11. The CDR3 extends over 17 amino acids. Per the germline V gene, CDR1 is SGHKS and CDR2 is YYEKEE (reference sequence). CDR3 protein: CASSLEPDRVLGYEQYF. The DNA for the CDR3 is TGTGCCAGCAGCTTGGAGCCGGACAGGGTCTTAGGCTACGAGCAGTACTTC.

This chain joins TRBV15 and TRBJ1-1, with TRBD1 matching 7 bases. Germline CDR1 reads LNHNV; CDR2 reads YYDKDF (reference sequence). V lost 3 bases and J lost 1; bases outside the gene matches: 2. CDR3 length: 14 amino acids. The CDR3 spells CATSRNRGNTEAFF. The CDR3 nucleotides read TGTGCCACCAGCAGGAACAGGGGGAACACTGAAGCTTTCTTT.

The chain links TRBV25-1 to TRBJ2-5; D remains ambiguous. The CDR3 loop spans 15 amino acids. Trimming shortened V by 5 bases and J by 4 bases, and 17 bases separated the two germline ends. Germline CDR1 MGHDK, CDR2 SYGVNS. The CDR3 region is CASSFYGDPVETQYF. The CDR3 DNA follows: TGTGCCAGCAGTTTCTACGGTGACCCTGTAGAGACCCAGTACTTC.

The CDR3 DNA is TGCGCCAGCAGTCGGACAGGGGCGAACACTGAAGCTTTCTTT. Protein product: CASSRTGANTEAFF. This chain links TRBV5-1 with TRBJ1-1; 9 nucleotides match TRBD1. The CDR3 spans 14 residues. With V trimmed by 5 bases and J by 1 base, 3 bases remained unmatched. Per the germline V gene, CDR1 is SGHRS and CDR2 is YFSETQ. The full variable domain, its missing parts supplied by reference TRBV5-1 and TRBJ1-1, is KAGVTQTPRYLIKTRGQQVTLSCSPISGHRSVSWYQQTPGQGLQFLFEYFSETQRNKGNFPGRFSGRQFSNSRSEMNVSTLELGDSALYLCASSRTGANTEAFFGQGTRLTVV.

V gene TRBV11-2 combines with J gene TRBJ2-3, with D unclear. Germline CDR1 reads SGHAT; CDR2 reads FQNNGV. The CDR3 loop spans 15 amino acids. V lost 2 bases, J lost 5 bases, and 14 bases lay in between. CDR3 sequence: CASSLWAAKRDTQYF. CDR3 coding DNA: TGTGCCAGCAGCTTATGGGCGGCGAAGAGAGATACGCAGTATTTT.

This rearrangement joins TRBV6-1 to TRBJ2-7; TRBD1 aligns across 8 bases. J lost 1 base, V lost 0 bases, and 5 bases had no gene match. CDR1 and CDR2 (germline): MNHNS, SASEGT. CDR3 length: 16 residues. CDR3 region: CASSEAWTGTSYEQYF. CDR3 nucleotide sequence: TGTGCCAGCAGTGAAGCCTGGACAGGGACATCCTACGAGCAGTACTTC.

V is TRBV7-9 and J is TRBJ1-1; possible D gene TRBD1, 5 bases. V was clipped by 1 base and J by 5 bases, with 17 bases between them. Germline CDR1 reads SEHNR; CDR2 reads FQNEAQ (reference sequence). This CDR3 is built from 16 residues. The CDR3 region is CASSLVQGAFWTEAFF. The CDR3 nucleotides read TGTGCCAGCAGCTTAGTCCAGGGAGCGTTTTGGACTGAAGCTTTCTTT.

The chain employs TRBV2 and TRBJ1-1; maybe TRBD1 (6 bases). The V end was cut by 4 bases, the J end by 0 bases, with 9 bases between. The germline V gene has CDR1 SNHLY and CDR2 FYNNEI. The CDR3 runs to 14 residues. The CDR3 region is CASSVTGVNTEAFF. DNA for the CDR3: TGTGCCAGCAGTGTGACAGGAGTGAACACTGAAGCTTTCTTT.

The chain employs TRBV14 and TRBJ2-1, with 7 bases aligning to TRBD1. The trim removed 1 base at V and 7 bases at J, leaving 7 bases unmatched. Germline V gene data show CDR1 as SGHDN and CDR2 as FVKESK. The length of the CDR3 is 15 residues. The CDR3 loop reads CASSQGGTARNEQFF. In nucleotides, the CDR3 is TGTGCCAGCAGCCAAGGAGGGACAGCCCGGAATGAGCAGTTCTTC.

This rearrangement joins TRBV6-5 to TRBJ1-1, with TRBD1 matching over 9 bases. Germline lookup yields CDR1 MNHEY and CDR2 SVGAGI. The CDR3 is 14 amino acids. Germline trimming cut 6 bases from V and 11 bases from J; bases unmatched to any gene: 13. CDR3 sequence: CASSSGTGSSVAFF. The CDR3 coding sequence is TGTGCCAGCAGCTCCGGGACAGGGAGCTCAGTGGCTTTCTTT.

The CDR3 DNA reads TGCGCCAGCAGCTTGGCCGGGACAGGGGTCTATGAGCAGTTCTTC. It is translated as CASSLAGTGVYEQFF. The V and J genes are TRBV5-1 and TRBJ2-1, with TRBD1 identical over 10 bases. Germline values: CDR1 SGHRS, CDR2 YFSETQ. The CDR3 has 15 amino acids. The J segment lost 8 bases and the V segment lost 0 bases, leaving 5 bases of the junction unmatched.

V usage is TRBV30 and J usage is TRBJ2-6; D not certain. Germline CDR1 GTSNPN, CDR2 SVGIG (reference sequence). The CDR3 runs to 11 residues. Trimming took 2 bases from V and 12 from J, leaving 8 bases between them. The CDR3 DNA sequence: TGTGCCTGGAGTTCTCCCAGCGTCCTGACTTTC. Translated: CAWSSPSVLTF.

The J gene is TRBJ2-4, the V gene TRBV29-1, with D possibly TRBD1 on 5 matching bases. The ends were cut back, 4 bases at V and 2 bases at J, with 9 bases in the middle. CDR3 length equals 13 residues. Germline loops: CDR1 SQVTM, CDR2 ANQGSEA. The CDR3: CSVAGNPKNIQYF. The CDR3 nucleotides read TGCAGCGTTGCAGGGAACCCCAAAAACATTCAGTACTTC.

This clone has a single count. As DNA, the CDR3 is TGCAGTGCTAGTACCTACAATGAGCAGTTCTTC. This encodes CSASTYNEQFF. The chain uses TRBV20-1 and TRBJ2-1; D not certain. The V gene's germline CDR1 is DFQATT and CDR2 SNEGSKA (reference sequence). CDR3 size: 11 residues. The ends were cut back, 3 bases at V and 2 bases at J, with 2 bases in the middle.

The V and J genes are TRBV28 and TRBJ2-3; D remains ambiguous. Germline CDR1 reads MDHEN; CDR2 reads SYDVKM. CDR3 length: 16 residues. Trimming removed 6 bases at V and 4 bases at J, with 20 bases between. As DNA, the CDR3 is TGTGCCAGCAGCTTTACCGGGTCCTTCGGCGCAGATACGCAGTATTTT. Translated: CASSFTGSFGADTQYF. Full variable domain (missing parts from reference TRBV28 and TRBJ2-3): DVKVTQSSRYLVKRTGEKVFLECVQDMDHENMFWYRQDPGLGLRLIYFSYDVKMKEKGDIPEGYSVSREKKERFSLILESASTNQTSMYLCASSFTGSFGADTQYFGPGTRLTVL.

V gene TRBV7-2 combines with J gene TRBJ2-3; no reliable D call. The CDR3 has 14 residues. The germline V gene encodes CDR1 SGHTA and CDR2 FQGNSA. V lost 2 bases and J 6 bases, leaving 12 bases between the germline ends. CDR3 DNA sequence: TGTGCCAGCAGCTTAAACCCGCTAGGGGATACGCAGTATTTT. Amino acids: CASSLNPLGDTQYF. Combining the CDR3 with reference TRBV7-2 and TRBJ2-3 gives the whole variable domain GAGVSQSPSNKVTEKGKDVELRCDPISGHTALYWYRQSLGQGLEFLIYFQGNSAPDKSGLPSDRFSAERTGGSVSTLTIQRTQQEDSAVYLCASSLNPLGDTQYFGPGTRLTVL.

This chain connects TRBV27 to TRBJ2-7; the D call may be TRBD1 or TRBD2 (6 bases each). This CDR3 is 17 amino acids long. Germline values: CDR1 MNHEY, CDR2 SMNVEV (reference sequence). V dropped 6 bases and J dropped 2 bases, with 23 bases sitting between them. The CDR3 sequence is CASSHPPGGGGTYEQYF. The DNA of the CDR3 is TGTGCCAGCAGCCACCCGCCGGGCGGAGGGGGTACCTACGAGCAGTACTTC.

This clone was observed once. This rearrangement joins TRBV5-1 to TRBJ2-7, with 11 nucleotides matching TRBD2. Germline trimming cut 4 bases from V and 2 bases from J; bases unmatched to any gene: 2. The germline V gene has CDR1 SGHRS and CDR2 YFSETQ. The length of the CDR3 is 14 residues. The CDR3 is CASSETSGTYEQYF. The CDR3 region has the DNA TGCGCCAGCAGCGAGACTAGCGGGACCTACGAGCAGTACTTC. Full variable domain (rest looked up from reference TRBV5-1 and TRBJ2-7): KAGVTQTPRYLIKTRGQQVTLSCSPISGHRSVSWYQQTPGQGLQFLFEYFSETQRNKGNFPGRFSGRQFSNSRSEMNVSTLELGDSALYLCASSETSGTYEQYFGPGTRLTVT.